One and the same sample provided the 19 T cell receptor beta chains below, sequenced in a study of CD8 T cells in Susac syndrome. RNA amounts of roughly 0.45 to 1 ug underwent reverse transcription with random hexamers. TCRdb recomputed calls from the immunoSEQ multiplex PCR reads with MiXCR, one row per CDR3 protein. The data contain over 95,000 distinct CDR3 sequences, around 90% of them seen just once; the ten biggest clones take up around 0.14%. Sequenced input: CD4+ T cells from PBMCs. The origin of the receptors is a human donor in good health.

As DNA, the CDR3 is TGTGCCAGCGTGATCGGAGTGGACAATGAGCAGTTCTTC. It encodes CASVIGVDNEQFF. The gene calls are TRBV7-2 and TRBJ2-1, with no clear D. This CDR3 has 13 residues. V lost 8 bases and J lost 5, with 13 bases in between. Per germline, CDR1 SGHTA and CDR2 FQGNSA.

The genes are TRBV30 and TRBJ1-4; D not resolved. The CDR3 has 15 residues. Germline V gene lookup returns CDR1 GTSNPN and CDR2 SVGIG (reference sequence). The germline V and J ends were trimmed by 5 bases and 4 bases, with 17 bases remaining between them. The CDR3 nucleotides read TGTGCCTGGGCTACTTCCGGGTCCATTAATGAAAAACTGTTTTTT. Its protein is CAWATSGSINEKLFF.

A single count supports this clonotype. The V call is TRBV27, the J call TRBJ1-2; 8 positions agree with TRBD1. Germline loops: CDR1 MNHEY, CDR2 SMNVEV (reference sequence). V lost 5 bases, J lost 6 bases, and 17 bases stayed unmatched. The CDR3 has 17 amino acids. In DNA form, the CDR3 reads TGTGCCAGCAGTCCCCGACGGACAGGGAAGCTGATTGATGGCTACACCTTC. This translates into CASSPRRTGKLIDGYTF.

The chain links TRBV29-1 to TRBJ1-2, with D possibly being TRBD1 (5 bases). CDR1 is SQVTM and CDR2 is ANQGSEA in the germline V gene. The CDR3 length is 14 residues. Trimming stripped 4 bases from V and 0 bases from J, with 12 bases between. The CDR3 protein is CSVGKGNSNYGYTF. CDR3 DNA: TGCAGCGTTGGGAAGGGGAATTCTAACTATGGCTACACCTTC.

This chain joins TRBV7-6 and TRBJ2-1; TRBD1 or TRBD2 may be the D gene (5 bases each). CDR3 length: 14 residues. Trimming removed 4 bases from V and 5 bases from J, with 12 bases in between. Germline loops: CDR1 SGHVS, CDR2 FNYEAQ. The CDR3 spells CASSSGPAHNEQFF. The CDR3 nucleotides read TGTGCCAGCAGCTCGGGACCGGCCCACAATGAGCAGTTCTTC.

The CDR3 DNA is TGTGCCAGCAGTTTATATAACAGCGCTAGCGGCTACACCTTC. Translation gives CASSLYNSASGYTF. J is TRBJ1-2 and V is TRBV27; D not certain. The V gene's germline CDR1 is MNHEY and CDR2 SMNVEV (reference sequence). CDR3 length equals 14 residues. The V end was cut by 1 base, the J end by 8 bases, with 14 bases between.

The chain couples TRBV20-1 to TRBJ2-1, with D uncertain. Germline lookup yields CDR1 DFQATT and CDR2 SNEGSKA (reference sequence). V lost 6 bases, J lost 0 bases, and 12 bases lay in between. The CDR3 contains 14 residues. The CDR3 loop is CSAPPQLSYNEQFF. The DNA for the CDR3 is TGCAGTGCCCCGCCCCAGCTCTCCTACAATGAGCAGTTCTTC.

This chain uses TRBV6-6 with TRBJ1-5; no definite D call. Germline CDR1 and CDR2: MNHNY and SVGAGI (reference sequence). V lost 5 bases, J lost 4 bases, and 12 bases lay in between. The CDR3 is 14 residues long. In DNA form, the CDR3 reads TGTGCCAGCAGTGGTTTTCGCGGGAATCAGCCCCAGCATTTT. It specifies CASSGFRGNQPQHF.

The rearrangement uses TRBV2 and TRBJ2-3; tentatively, D is TRBD2 (6 bases). The CDR3 sequence is 17 residues long. CDR1 is SNHLY, CDR2 FYNNEI, per germline. With 3 bases removed from V and 3 bases from J, the gap between germline ends came to 19 bases. The CDR3 sequence is CASSDSLGEARTDTQYF. CDR3 bases: TGTGCCAGCAGTGATTCTTTGGGGGAGGCGAGAACAGATACGCAGTATTTT.

This chain links TRBV9 with TRBJ2-1; D is perhaps TRBD2 (6 bases). The CDR3 extends over 14 amino acids. Germline CDR1 is SGDLS and CDR2 is YYNGEE. The germline V and J ends were trimmed by 3 bases and 7 bases, with 14 bases remaining between them. CDR3 region: CASSGGAGGNEQFF. For the CDR3, the DNA is TGTGCCAGCAGCGGCGGGGCCGGCGGGAATGAGCAGTTCTTC.

The chain carries TRBV20-1 and TRBJ1-6, with D possibly being TRBD1 (5 bases). The CDR3 extends over 16 amino acids. V was cut by 0 bases and J by 6 bases, with 15 bases left in between. Germline CDR1 and CDR2: DFQATT and SNEGSKA (reference sequence). CDR3 protein: CSARDAQGSLNSPLHF. The CDR3 DNA reads TGCAGTGCTAGAGATGCTCAGGGCTCCCTTAATTCACCCCTCCACTTT.

J is TRBJ2-1 and V is TRBV7-2; TRBD1 matches at 7 bases. Germline V gene sequence: CDR1 SGHTA, CDR2 FQGNSA. This CDR3 contains 16 residues. J lost 1 base, V lost 5 bases, and 8 bases had no gene match. In DNA, the CDR3 is TGTGCCAGCAGCGAGGGGGCAGGGCAGTCCTACAATGAGCAGTTCTTC. Translating gives CASSEGAGQSYNEQFF.

This chain connects TRBV29-1 to TRBJ2-2; TRBD2 matches at 12 bases. CDR1 and CDR2 (germline): SQVTM, ANQGSEA. The V gene end was trimmed by 5 bases and the J gene end by 2 bases; junction bases not matched to a gene: 3. This CDR3 spans 15 amino acids. The CDR3 bases are TGCAGCGTTTCGGGACTAGCGGGTAACACCGGGGAGCTGTTTTTT. Residues: CSVSGLAGNTGELFF.

This chain connects TRBV7-2 to TRBJ1-5; 7 bases match TRBD1. Germline trimming cut 5 bases from V and 2 bases from J; bases unmatched to any gene: 6. The germline CDR1 and CDR2 sequences are SGHTA and FQGNSA. This CDR3 contains 15 residues. The CDR3 coding sequence is TGTGCCAGCAGCCGACGACAGGGTGGCAATCAGCCCCAGCATTTT. Amino acids: CASSRRQGGNQPQHF. Supplemented by reference TRBV7-2 and TRBJ1-5, the full variable domain reads GAGVSQSPSNKVTEKGKDVELRCDPISGHTALYWYRQSLGQGLEFLIYFQGNSAPDKSGLPSDRFSAERTGGSVSTLTIQRTQQEDSAVYLCASSRRQGGNQPQHFGDGTRLSIL.

Here the CDR3 DNA reads TGCGCCAGCAGCCAAGAAATGGGGGGGCTCACAGATACGCAGTATTTT. Its protein is CASSQEMGGLTDTQYF. The V and J genes are TRBV4-3 and TRBJ2-3; tentatively, D is TRBD2 (7 bases). V dropped 0 bases and J dropped 2 bases, with 12 bases sitting between them. The CDR3 loop spans 16 amino acids. Germline CDR1 and CDR2: LGHNA and YSLEER.

CDR3 loop: CASSYGVYRDRDNNEQFF. The CDR3 nucleotides are TGTGCCAGCAGTTACGGAGTATACCGGGACAGGGACAACAATGAGCAGTTCTTC. This sequence joins TRBV6-2 or TRBV6-3 and TRBJ2-1, with 9 bases that match TRBD1. CDR1 is MNHEY and CDR2 is SVGEGT in the germline V gene. The CDR3 sequence is 18 residues long. V gave up 2 bases and J gave up 5 bases; unmatched junction bases: 13.

The chain employs TRBV20-1 and TRBJ2-4, with 7 bases matching TRBD2. Germline CDR1 is DFQATT and CDR2 is SNEGSKA (reference sequence). V shed 6 bases and J 8 bases; nucleotides not matched to a gene: 13. The CDR3 totals 14 residues. Written as DNA, the CDR3 is TGCAGTGCAACCGGACTAGTGGGGGGGGACATTCAGTACTTC. Translating it yields CSATGLVGGDIQYF.

This rearrangement joins TRBV2 to TRBJ2-7; 15 bases agree with TRBD2. The ends lost 6 bases at V and 9 bases at J; junction bases unmatched: 3. In germline, CDR1 is SNHLY, CDR2 FYNNEI. This CDR3 is 13 amino acids long. DNA of the CDR3: TGTGCCAGCAGGCCGGGACTAGCGGGAGGGCAGTACTTC. Translating gives CASRPGLAGGQYF. Full variable domain (remainder filled in from reference TRBV2 and TRBJ2-7): EPEVTQTPSHQVTQMGQEVILRCVPISNHLYFYWYRQILGQKVEFLVSFYNNEISEKSEIFDDQFSVERPDGSNFTLKIRSTKLEDSAMYFCASRPGLAGGQYFGPGTRLTVT.

The chain carries TRBV7-2 and TRBJ1-2, with D maybe TRBD1 (6 bases). Trimming pared 1 base from V and 1 base from J, leaving 13 bases between. This CDR3 has 16 amino acids. Germline assignment: CDR1 SGHTA and CDR2 FQGNSA. CDR3 coding DNA: TGTGCCAGCAGCTTAGATTGGGGGGCCGGTAACTATGGCTACACCTTC. This encodes CASSLDWGAGNYGYTF.